This is a list of T cell receptor beta chains from one sample in a study of OX40 agonist ivuxolimab in advanced cancers. Measured with immunoSEQ multiplex PCR; TCRdb has only the in-frame clones, and not every one. The sample lists 57,000 or so clones, more than 85% occurring once. The specimen was CD4+ or CD8+ T cells sorted from blood, collected in a trial of the OX40 agonist ivuxolimab. The source is an adult with an advanced solid tumor such as melanoma, head and neck, liver or kidney cancer. The CDR3 runs from the conserved cysteine through the conserved F or W. D genes are given only for firm matches. For some rows the clone size is stated as once, few or many, or as a class when expanded; others skip it.

length | J | size | V | D | CDR3
14 | TRBJ2-5 | - | TRBV19 | TRBD1 | CASSTDRGLGTQYF
16 | TRBJ1-5 | once | TRBV11-3 | - | CASSLDSGLGNQPQHF
15 | TRBJ2-5 | - | TRBV6-1 | - | CASHTDPLPPETQYF
12 | TRBJ1-2 | - | TRBV29-1 | TRBD1 | CSVELTGGVCTF
16 | TRBJ1-2 | - | TRBV18 | TRBD1 | CASSEGALRYTYGYTF
12 | TRBJ2-7 | - | TRBV5-5 | - | CASSPLRSEQYF
13 | TRBJ2-1 | - | TRBV30 | - | CAWSRGPYNEQFF
16 | TRBJ1-5 | - | TRBV6-6 | TRBD1 | CASSLPGQGVNQPQHF
15 | TRBJ2-5 | - | TRBV16 | - | CASSRPRGVRETQYF
15 | TRBJ2-3 | few | TRBV18 | TRBD1 | CASSRDSQRTDTQYF
14 | TRBJ2-3 | - | TRBV18 | TRBD2 | CASERERGTDTQYF
13 | TRBJ2-7 | - | TRBV5-1 | - | CASSLGNSYEQYF
13 | TRBJ1-1 | - | TRBV30 | TRBD1 | CAWSARDSFTAFF
14 | TRBJ1-2 | - | TRBV9 | TRBD1 | CASSPPGQIYGYTF
15 | TRBJ2-1 | - | TRBV10-2 | - | CASSEGDFSYNEQFF